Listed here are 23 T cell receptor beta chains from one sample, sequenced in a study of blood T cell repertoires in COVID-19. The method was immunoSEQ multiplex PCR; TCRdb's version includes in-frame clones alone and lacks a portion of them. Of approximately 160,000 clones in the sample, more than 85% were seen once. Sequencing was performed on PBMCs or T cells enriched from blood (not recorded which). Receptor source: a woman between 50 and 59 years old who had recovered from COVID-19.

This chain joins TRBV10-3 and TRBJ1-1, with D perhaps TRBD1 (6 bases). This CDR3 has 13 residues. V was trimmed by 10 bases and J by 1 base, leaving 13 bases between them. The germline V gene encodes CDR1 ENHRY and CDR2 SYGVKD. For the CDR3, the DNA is TGTGCCACAATAGGACAGAGGAACACTGAAGCTTTCTTT. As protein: CATIGQRNTEAFF.

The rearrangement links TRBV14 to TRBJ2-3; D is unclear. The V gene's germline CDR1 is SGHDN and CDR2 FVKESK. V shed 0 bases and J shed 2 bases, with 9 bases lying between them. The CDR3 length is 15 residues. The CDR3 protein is CASSQDQISTDTQYF. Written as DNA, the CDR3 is TGTGCCAGCAGCCAAGATCAGATATCCACAGATACGCAGTATTTT.

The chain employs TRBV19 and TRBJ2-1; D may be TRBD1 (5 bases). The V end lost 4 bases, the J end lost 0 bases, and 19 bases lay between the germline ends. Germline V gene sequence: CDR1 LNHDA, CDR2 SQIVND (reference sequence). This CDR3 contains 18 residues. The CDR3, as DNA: TGTGCCAGTAGTAGTCCCGTCATAGGGGTCAGCTCCTACAATGAGCAGTTCTTC. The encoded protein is CASSSPVIGVSSYNEQFF.

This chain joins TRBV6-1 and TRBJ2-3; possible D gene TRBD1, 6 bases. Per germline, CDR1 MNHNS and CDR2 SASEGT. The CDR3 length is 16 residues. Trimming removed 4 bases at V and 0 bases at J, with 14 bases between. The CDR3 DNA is TGTGCCAGCAGTGTATTTGGGGGCACTAGCACAGATACGCAGTATTTT. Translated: CASSVFGGTSTDTQYF.

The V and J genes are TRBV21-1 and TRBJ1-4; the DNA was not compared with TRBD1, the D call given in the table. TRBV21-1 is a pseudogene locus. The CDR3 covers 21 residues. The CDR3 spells CASSKGGLWDRAVPTNEKLFF. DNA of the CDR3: TGTGCCAGCAGCAAAGGTGGTCTTTGGGACAGGGCCGTCCCTACTAATGAAAAACTGTTTTTT.

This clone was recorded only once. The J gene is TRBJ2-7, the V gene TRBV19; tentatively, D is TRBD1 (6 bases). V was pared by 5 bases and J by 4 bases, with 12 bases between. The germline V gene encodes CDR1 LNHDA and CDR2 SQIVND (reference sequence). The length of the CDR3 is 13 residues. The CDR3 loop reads CASSARGTYEQYF. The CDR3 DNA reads TGTGCCAGTAGTGCTAGAGGGACATACGAGCAGTACTTC. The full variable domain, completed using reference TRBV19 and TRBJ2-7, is DGGITQSPKYLFRKEGQNVTLSCEQNLNHDAMYWYRQDPGQGLRLIYYSQIVNDFQKGDIAEGYSVSREKKESFPLTVTSAQKNPTAFYLCASSARGTYEQYFGPGTRLTVT.

The CDR3 reads CASSSPGQGGEQFF. The CDR3 coding sequence is TGTGCCAGCAGCTCGCCGGGACAGGGCGGAGAGCAGTTCTTC. The rearrangement joins TRBV11-2 to TRBJ2-1; the match to TRBD1 covers 9 bases. Germline loops: CDR1 SGHAT, CDR2 FQNNGV. This CDR3 comprises 14 residues. Germline trimming cut 4 bases from V and 10 bases from J; bases unmatched to any gene: 8.

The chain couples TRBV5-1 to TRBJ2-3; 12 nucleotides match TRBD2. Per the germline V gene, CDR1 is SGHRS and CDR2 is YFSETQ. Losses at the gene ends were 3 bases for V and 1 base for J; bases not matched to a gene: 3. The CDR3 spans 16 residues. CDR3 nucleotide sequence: TGCGCCAGCAGCTATGGACTAGCGGGACGCACAGATACGCAGTATTTT. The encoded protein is CASSYGLAGRTDTQYF.

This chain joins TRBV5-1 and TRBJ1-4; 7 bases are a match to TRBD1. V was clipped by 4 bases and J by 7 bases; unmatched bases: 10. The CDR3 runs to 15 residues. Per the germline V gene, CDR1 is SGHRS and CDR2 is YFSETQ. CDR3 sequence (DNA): TGCGCCAGCAGCCCCGACAGGGTAGGAGGTGAAAAACTGTTTTTT. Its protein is CASSPDRVGGEKLFF.

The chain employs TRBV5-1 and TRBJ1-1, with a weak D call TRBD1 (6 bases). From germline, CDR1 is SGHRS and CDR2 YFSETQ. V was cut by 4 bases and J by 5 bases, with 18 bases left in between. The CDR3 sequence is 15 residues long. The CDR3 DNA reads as TGCGCCAGCAGCCCGGACGGCAGGGGTTTAACTGAAGCTTTCTTT. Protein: CASSPDGRGLTEAFF.

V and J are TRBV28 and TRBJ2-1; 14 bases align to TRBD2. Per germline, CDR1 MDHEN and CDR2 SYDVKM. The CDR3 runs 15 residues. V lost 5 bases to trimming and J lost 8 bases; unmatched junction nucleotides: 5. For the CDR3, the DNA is TGTGCCAGCAGTGAGGGACTAGCGGGAGCCGATGAGCAGTTCTTC. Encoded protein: CASSEGLAGADEQFF. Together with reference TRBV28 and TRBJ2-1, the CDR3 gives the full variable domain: DVKVTQSSRYLVKRTGEKVFLECVQDMDHENMFWYRQDPGLGLRLIYFSYDVKMKEKGDIPEGYSVSREKKERFSLILESASTNQTSMYLCASSEGLAGADEQFFGPGTRLTVL.

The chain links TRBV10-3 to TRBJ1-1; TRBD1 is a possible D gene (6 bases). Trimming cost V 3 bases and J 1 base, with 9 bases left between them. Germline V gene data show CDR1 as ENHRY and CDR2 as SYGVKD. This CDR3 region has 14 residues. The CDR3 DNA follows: TGTGCCATCAGTGAAACAGGGACGAACACTGAAGCTTTCTTT. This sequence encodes CAISETGTNTEAFF.

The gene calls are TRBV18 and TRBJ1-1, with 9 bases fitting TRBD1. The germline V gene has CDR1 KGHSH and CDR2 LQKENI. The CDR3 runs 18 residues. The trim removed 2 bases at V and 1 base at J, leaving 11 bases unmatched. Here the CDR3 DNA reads TGTGCCAGCTCACCAAGGATCGGGACAGGGCTAGGGAACACTGAAGCTTTCTTT. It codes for CASSPRIGTGLGNTEAFF. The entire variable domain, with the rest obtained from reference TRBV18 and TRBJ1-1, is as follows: NAGVMQNPRHLVRRRGQEARLRCSPMKGHSHVYWYRQLPEEGLKFMVYLQKENIIDESGMPKERFSAEFPKEGPSILRIQQVVRGDSAAYFCASSPRIGTGLGNTEAFFGQGTRLTVV.

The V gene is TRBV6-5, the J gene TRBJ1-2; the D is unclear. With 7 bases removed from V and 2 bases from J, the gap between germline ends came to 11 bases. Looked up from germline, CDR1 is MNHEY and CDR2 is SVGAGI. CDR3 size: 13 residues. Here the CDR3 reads CASTPGGNYGYTF. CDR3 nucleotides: TGTGCCAGCACTCCCGGAGGGAACTATGGCTACACCTTC.

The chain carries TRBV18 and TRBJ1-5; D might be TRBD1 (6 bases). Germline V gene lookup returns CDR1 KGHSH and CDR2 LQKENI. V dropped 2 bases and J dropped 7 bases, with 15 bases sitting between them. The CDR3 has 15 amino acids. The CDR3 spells CASSPNDRSEQPQHF. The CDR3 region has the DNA TGTGCCAGCTCACCAAACGACAGGTCTGAACAGCCCCAGCATTTT.

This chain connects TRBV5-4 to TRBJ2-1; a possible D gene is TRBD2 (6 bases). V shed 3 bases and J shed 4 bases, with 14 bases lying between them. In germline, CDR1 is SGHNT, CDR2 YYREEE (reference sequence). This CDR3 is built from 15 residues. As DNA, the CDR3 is TGTGCCAGCAGCTCCAGCGGGCCGGAGTACAATGAGCAGTTCTTC. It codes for CASSSSGPEYNEQFF. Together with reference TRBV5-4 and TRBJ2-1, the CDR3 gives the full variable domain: ETGVTQSPTHLIKTRGQQVTLRCSSQSGHNTVSWYQQALGQGPQFIFQYYREEENGRGNFPPRFSGLQFPNYSSELNVNALELDDSALYLCASSSSGPEYNEQFFGPGTRLTVL.

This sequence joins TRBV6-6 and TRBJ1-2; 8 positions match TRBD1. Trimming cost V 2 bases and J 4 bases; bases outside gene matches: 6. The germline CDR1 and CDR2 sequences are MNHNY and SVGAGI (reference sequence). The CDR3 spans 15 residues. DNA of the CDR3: TGTGCCAGCAGTTACCTTGACAGGGGCACCTATGGCTACACCTTC. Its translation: CASSYLDRGTYGYTF.

As DNA, the CDR3 is TGTGCCAGCTCACCAACGGGACAGGGCTCCTACGAGCAGTACTTC. The encoded protein is CASSPTGQGSYEQYF. This chain links TRBV18 with TRBJ2-7; 9 positions match TRBD1. Per germline, CDR1 KGHSH and CDR2 LQKENI. V lost 2 bases, J lost 0 bases, and 2 bases stayed unmatched. This CDR3 spans 15 amino acids.

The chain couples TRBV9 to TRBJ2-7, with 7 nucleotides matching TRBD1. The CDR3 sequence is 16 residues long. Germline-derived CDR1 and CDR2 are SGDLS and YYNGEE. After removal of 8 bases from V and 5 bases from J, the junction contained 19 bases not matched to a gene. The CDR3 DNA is TGTGCCAGACCTAGTGAGGACAGGAACCAGTCCCACGAGCAGTACTTC. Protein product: CARPSEDRNQSHEQYF.

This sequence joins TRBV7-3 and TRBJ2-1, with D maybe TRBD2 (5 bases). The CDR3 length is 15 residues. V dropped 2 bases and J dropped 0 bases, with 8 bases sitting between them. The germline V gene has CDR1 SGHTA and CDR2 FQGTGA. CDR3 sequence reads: CASSLRGLSYNEQFF. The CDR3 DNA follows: TGTGCCAGCAGCTTACGCGGGCTCTCCTACAATGAGCAGTTCTTC. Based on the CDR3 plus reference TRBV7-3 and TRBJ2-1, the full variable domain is GAGVSQTPSNKVTEKGKYVELRCDPISGHTALYWYRQSLGQGPEFLIYFQGTGAADDSGLPNDRFFAVRPEGSVSTLKIQRTERGDSAVYLCASSLRGLSYNEQFFGPGTRLTVL.

The CDR3 DNA reads as TGTGCCAGCAGTTTAAGGCGGGAGGGGTACGAGCAGTACTTC. Its translation: CASSLRREGYEQYF. The V gene is TRBV27, the J gene TRBJ2-7; 9 bases align to TRBD2. Germline lookup yields CDR1 MNHEY and CDR2 SMNVEV (reference sequence). After removal of 2 bases from V and 4 bases from J, the junction contained 3 bases not matched to a gene. CDR3 length: 14 amino acids.

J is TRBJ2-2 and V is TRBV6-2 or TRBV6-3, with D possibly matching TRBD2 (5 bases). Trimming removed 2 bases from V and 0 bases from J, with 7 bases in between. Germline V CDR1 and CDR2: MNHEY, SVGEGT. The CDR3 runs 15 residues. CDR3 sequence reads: CASSYGRANTGELFF. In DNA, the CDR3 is TGTGCCAGCAGTTACGGGAGAGCGAACACCGGGGAGCTGTTTTTT.

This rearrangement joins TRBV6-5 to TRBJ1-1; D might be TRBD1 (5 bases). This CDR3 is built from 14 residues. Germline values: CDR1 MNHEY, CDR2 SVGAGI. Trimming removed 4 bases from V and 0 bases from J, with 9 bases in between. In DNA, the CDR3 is TGTGCCAGCAGTTTAACAGGAATGAACACTGAAGCTTTCTTT. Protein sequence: CASSLTGMNTEAFF.